Below are 32 T cell receptor beta chains sequenced from a single sample in a study of shared clonotypes between healthy human individuals. Data came from immunoSEQ multiplex PCR; TCRdb stores just in-frame clones and leaves some out. The table lists fewer than 550,000 clones, about three quarters of them singletons, with about 12% in the top ten. Sequenced sample: PBMCs. The source is a woman in her 40s in good health. Some clones in this sample may be carry-over from other donors' samples.

V gene TRBV7-2 combines with J gene TRBJ2-1; TRBD2 matches at 8 bases. Germline lookup yields CDR1 SGHTA and CDR2 FQGNSA. Trimming at V came to 0 bases and at J to 0 bases, leaving 1 base not matched to a gene. The CDR3 runs 16 residues. The CDR3 coding sequence is TGTGCCAGCAGCTTAGCCGGGACTAGCTCCTACAATGAGCAGTTCTTC. As protein: CASSLAGTSSYNEQFF.

The chain combines TRBV5-8 with TRBJ1-2; no definite D call. V gave up 0 bases and J gave up 3 bases, with 12 bases separating them. The CDR3 consists of 15 residues. Germline V gives CDR1 SGHTS, CDR2 YDEGEE. This CDR3 reads CASSLGGRRHYGYTF. The CDR3 DNA sequence: TGTGCCAGCAGCTTGGGGGGTCGCAGGCACTATGGCTACACCTTC.

To note about this clone: One end of the junction varies from germline; a read error may be responsible. This chain uses TRBV28 with TRBJ2-7, with no clear D. The CDR3 contains 11 residues. The germline CDR1 and CDR2 sequences are MDHEN and SYDVKM. CDR3 region: CASSLSAKTHF. DNA for the CDR3: TGTGCCAGCAGTTTATCGGCAAAAACCCACTTC.

The sample holds many counts of this clone. The rearrangement uses TRBV27 and TRBJ2-1, with D possibly TRBD1 on 6 matching bases. Trimming pared 5 bases from V and 5 bases from J, leaving 10 bases between. CDR3 size: 13 residues. In germline, CDR1 is MNHEY, CDR2 SMNVEV (reference sequence). This CDR3 reads CASSQGRDNEQFF. CDR3 sequence (DNA): TGTGCCAGCAGTCAGGGGCGGGACAATGAGCAGTTCTTC.

The chain uses TRBV27 and TRBJ2-7, with D perhaps matching TRBD2 (5 bases). Germline lookup yields CDR1 MNHEY and CDR2 SMNVEV (reference sequence). Between the trimmed V and J ends, which lost 4 bases and 1 base, there was a span of 11 bases. The CDR3 length is 14 residues. In nucleotides, the CDR3 is TGTGCCAGCAGTTATCGGGGATCTTCCTACGAGCAGTACTTC. This encodes CASSYRGSSYEQYF.

The CDR3 DNA sequence: TGTGCCAGCAGTCTCATCGACGGAACAGATACGCAGTATTTT. Amino acids: CASSLIDGTDTQYF. The J gene is TRBJ2-3, the V gene TRBV28; unclear D gene. Trimming removed 5 bases at V and 3 bases at J, with 12 bases between. CDR1 is MDHEN and CDR2 is SYDVKM in the germline V gene. The CDR3 is 14 amino acids.

The chain links TRBV7-9 to TRBJ2-7; 8 nucleotides line up with TRBD1. Germline V CDR1 and CDR2: SEHNR, FQNEAQ (reference sequence). Trimming removed 5 bases from V and 4 bases from J; junction bases left unmatched: 4. The length of the CDR3 is 13 residues. The CDR3 reads CASSEGQAYEQYF. The CDR3 DNA sequence: TGTGCCAGCAGCGAGGGACAGGCTTACGAGCAGTACTTC.

The genes are TRBV12-5 and TRBJ1-1; D perhaps matches TRBD1 (6 bases). Germline CDR1 is LGHNT and CDR2 is FRNRAP. Trimming left V 4 bases short and J 5 bases short, with 17 bases between. This CDR3 region has 15 residues. CDR3 sequence (DNA): TGTGCTAGTGGTTCCCCAGGGACAAGGGATACTGAAGCTTTCTTT. Translated, it gives CASGSPGTRDTEAFF.

This chain connects TRBV6-5 to TRBJ2-7; D is undetermined. This CDR3 has 13 amino acids. V lost 4 bases and J 1 base, leaving 8 bases between the germline ends. CDR1 and CDR2 (germline): MNHEY, SVGAGI. This chain's CDR3 is CASSLHGSYEQYF. In DNA form, the CDR3 reads TGTGCCAGCAGTTTACACGGATCCTACGAGCAGTACTTC.

The CDR3 loop reads CASSLVGLAGVGEQFF. DNA of the CDR3: TGCGCCAGCAGCTTGGTTGGACTAGCGGGAGTAGGTGAGCAGTTCTTC. The rearrangement joins TRBV5-1 to TRBJ2-1; 13 bases fit TRBD2. CDR3 length: 16 residues. J gave up 9 bases and V 0 bases, and 6 bases lay outside the gene matches. Germline lookup yields CDR1 SGHRS and CDR2 YFSETQ.

The chain uses TRBV27 and TRBJ1-4; D remains ambiguous. Germline V gene sequence: CDR1 MNHEY, CDR2 SMNVEV (reference sequence). V gave up 1 base and J gave up 8 bases, with 11 bases separating them. The length of the CDR3 is 14 residues. CDR3 bases: TGTGCCAGCAGTTTATGGGCCGTGGGGGAAAAACTGTTTTTT. Encoded protein: CASSLWAVGEKLFF.

V and J are TRBV30 and TRBJ2-5, with 13 bases aligning to TRBD2. V lost 6 bases and J lost 1; bases outside the gene matches: 8. CDR3 length: 16 amino acids. Per the germline V gene, CDR1 is GTSNPN and CDR2 is SVGIG (reference sequence). The CDR3 here is CACRRGTSGAQETQYF. As DNA, the CDR3 is TGTGCCTGCCGTCGGGGGACTAGCGGGGCCCAAGAGACCCAGTACTTC.

V gene TRBV7-3 combines with J gene TRBJ2-1; D is unclear. The CDR3 runs to 17 residues. Trimming removed 5 bases at V and 0 bases at J, with 17 bases between. CDR1 is SGHTA, CDR2 FQGTGA, per germline. The CDR3 DNA reads as TGTGCCAGCAGCCCTTCGGCCCACTCGAGCTCCTACAATGAGCAGTTCTTC. This sequence encodes CASSPSAHSSSYNEQFF.

V is TRBV7-2 and J is TRBJ2-1; 9 bases are shared with TRBD1. The CDR3 sequence is 16 residues long. Germline trimming cut 5 bases from V and 6 bases from J; bases unmatched to any gene: 11. Germline assignment: CDR1 SGHTA and CDR2 FQGNSA. The DNA of the CDR3 is TGTGCCAGCAGCGACGGAACAGGGGGCTGGGTCAATGAGCAGTTCTTC. Protein: CASSDGTGGWVNEQFF.

This rearrangement joins TRBV19 to TRBJ2-7, with TRBD1 matching 11 bases. In germline, CDR1 is LNHDA, CDR2 SQIVND (reference sequence). The CDR3 is 15 amino acids. The V gene end was trimmed by 6 bases and the J gene end by 7 bases; junction bases not matched to a gene: 11. The CDR3 spells CASRKWDRGAGEQYF. CDR3 coding DNA: TGTGCCAGTAGAAAATGGGACAGGGGGGCCGGAGAGCAGTACTTC.

This clone was counted once. This chain links TRBV12-5 with TRBJ2-5; the match to TRBD2 covers 14 bases. The length of the CDR3 is 17 residues. The germline CDR1 and CDR2 sequences are LGHNT and FRNRAP. V lost 5 bases, J lost 5 bases, and 10 bases stayed unmatched. CDR3 bases: TGTGCTAGTGGTGCCGGGACTAGCGGGAGTCTGACGGAGACCCAGTACTTC. As protein: CASGAGTSGSLTETQYF.

The J gene is TRBJ1-6, the V gene TRBV27; no clear D. The CDR3 is 13 amino acids. V was trimmed by 5 bases and J by 7 bases, leaving 9 bases between them. Germline CDR1 reads MNHEY; CDR2 reads SMNVEV (reference sequence). The CDR3 region is CASSPHINSPLHF. The CDR3 DNA reads TGTGCCAGCAGTCCCCACATCAATTCACCCCTCCACTTT.

The gene calls are TRBV6-1 and TRBJ1-2; D gene unclear. There are 14 residues in the CDR3. Germline values: CDR1 MNHNS, CDR2 SASEGT. The V end lost 8 bases, the J end lost 0 bases, and 13 bases lay between the germline ends. In DNA form, the CDR3 reads TGTGCCAGCCAAGCAAAACACTCTAACTATGGCTACACCTTC. Translated, it gives CASQAKHSNYGYTF.

The chain couples TRBV9 to TRBJ2-6, with a tentative D call TRBD1 (6 bases). This CDR3 is built from 16 residues. Looked up from germline, CDR1 is SGDLS and CDR2 is YYNGEE. V lost 3 bases to trimming and J lost 0 bases, with 10 bases between them. CDR3 amino acids: CASSDRQDSGANVLTF. Written as DNA, the CDR3 is TGTGCCAGCAGCGACCGACAGGACTCTGGGGCCAACGTCCTGACTTTC.

This chain connects TRBV18 to TRBJ2-3, with 9 bases matching TRBD2. Germline CDR1 reads KGHSH; CDR2 reads LQKENI. The CDR3 runs 15 residues. Losses at the gene ends were 5 bases for V and 2 bases for J; bases not matched to a gene: 5. CDR3 sequence (DNA): TGTGCCAGCTCAGTATTAGCGGGAGCCACAGATACGCAGTATTTT. Protein sequence: CASSVLAGATDTQYF. The whole variable domain, filled in from reference TRBV18 and TRBJ2-3, reads NAGVMQNPRHLVRRRGQEARLRCSPMKGHSHVYWYRQLPEEGLKFMVYLQKENIIDESGMPKERFSAEFPKEGPSILRIQQVVRGDSAAYFCASSVLAGATDTQYFGPGTRLTVL.

The chain uses TRBV10-3 and TRBJ2-1; 15 bases map to TRBD2. V was clipped by 10 bases and J by 8 bases; unmatched bases: 9. This CDR3 has 15 amino acids. CDR1 is ENHRY and CDR2 is SYGVKD in the germline V gene. The CDR3, as DNA: TGTGCCACCTGGACTAGCGGGAGGGGTAACGATGAGCAGTTCTTC. Its translation: CATWTSGRGNDEQFF.

The chain joins TRBV28 to TRBJ2-2; D is perhaps TRBD2 (6 bases). V dropped 7 bases and J dropped 5 bases, with 11 bases sitting between them. This CDR3 comprises 13 residues. Germline V lookup: CDR1 MDHEN, CDR2 SYDVKM. The CDR3 protein is CASTKGTTGELFF. In DNA, the CDR3 is TGTGCCAGCACCAAAGGGACTACCGGGGAGCTGTTTTTT.

There are a few counts of this clone. This rearrangement joins TRBV19 to TRBJ1-1, with D possibly being TRBD1 (5 bases). The V gene's germline CDR1 is LNHDA and CDR2 SQIVND (reference sequence). The CDR3 sequence is 13 residues long. V was clipped by 8 bases and J by 0 bases, with 10 bases between them. The CDR3 sequence: CASQDTVNTEAFF. CDR3 nucleotide sequence: TGTGCCAGTCAGGACACGGTGAACACTGAAGCTTTCTTT. Based on the CDR3 plus reference TRBV19 and TRBJ1-1, the full variable domain is DGGITQSPKYLFRKEGQNVTLSCEQNLNHDAMYWYRQDPGQGLRLIYYSQIVNDFQKGDIAEGYSVSREKKESFPLTVTSAQKNPTAFYLCASQDTVNTEAFFGQGTRLTVV.

This chain uses TRBV25-1 with TRBJ1-1; D is uncertain. V gave up 8 bases and J gave up 0 bases, with 13 bases separating them. This CDR3 contains 14 residues. The V gene's germline CDR1 is MGHDK and CDR2 SYGVNS. DNA of the CDR3: TGTGCCAGCGGCGGCCCTCTTATGAACACTGAAGCTTTCTTT. Translated, it gives CASGGPLMNTEAFF.

This clone occurred once. This sequence joins TRBV5-6 and TRBJ1-1; D not certain. The CDR3 consists of 13 residues. Germline V CDR1 and CDR2: SGHDT, YYEEEE. With 4 bases removed from V and 10 bases from J, the gap between germline ends came to 17 bases. This CDR3 reads CASSPDVGSGAFF. DNA for the CDR3: TGTGCCAGCAGCCCGGACGTCGGAAGTGGAGCTTTCTTT.

The chain uses TRBV28 and TRBJ1-5, with no clear D. The CDR3 length is 17 residues. Trimming stripped 6 bases from V and 3 bases from J, with 21 bases between. CDR1 is MDHEN, CDR2 SYDVKM, per germline. This CDR3 reads CASRSPGGPQLNQPQHF. The CDR3 nucleotides are TGTGCCAGCAGATCCCCAGGTGGCCCGCAACTCAATCAGCCCCAGCATTTT.

The rearrangement links TRBV5-4 to TRBJ2-7; 8 nucleotides match TRBD2. V trimming: 2 bases; J trimming: 3 bases; junction bases outside the gene matches: 7. Per germline, CDR1 SGHNT and CDR2 YYREEE (reference sequence). The CDR3 has 15 amino acids. The CDR3 nucleotides read TGTGCCAGCAGCTTTATAGCGGGAAAAGTCTACGAGCAGTACTTC. Translated, it gives CASSFIAGKVYEQYF.

V usage is TRBV7-2 and J usage is TRBJ2-7, with a tentative D call TRBD2 (6 bases). V lost 3 bases to trimming and J lost 0 bases, with 12 bases between them. The length of the CDR3 is 15 residues. Germline CDR1 SGHTA, CDR2 FQGNSA. This CDR3 reads CASSFTAGSSYEQYF. The CDR3 nucleotides read TGTGCCAGCAGCTTCACGGCGGGGAGCTCCTACGAGCAGTACTTC.

The chain is built from TRBV5-1 and TRBJ2-2; D perhaps matches TRBD2 (5 bases). V lost 1 base, J lost 4 bases, and 11 bases lay in between. Germline V gene data show CDR1 as SGHRS and CDR2 as YFSETQ. The CDR3 runs 15 residues. The CDR3 is CASSLSGVVTGELFF. The CDR3 DNA is TGCGCCAGCAGCTTGTCCGGGGTAGTCACCGGGGAGCTGTTTTTT.

This chain uses TRBV4-3 with TRBJ2-1; TRBD1 matches 9 bases. The CDR3 length is 15 residues. From germline, CDR1 is LGHNA and CDR2 YSLEER. Losses at the gene ends were 2 bases for V and 7 bases for J; bases not matched to a gene: 6. CDR3 DNA: TGCGCCAGCAGCCAATTGGGACAGGGTTCGAATGAGCAGTTCTTC. Translated: CASSQLGQGSNEQFF.

The J gene is TRBJ2-3, the V gene TRBV28; tentative D call: TRBD2 (6 bases). Trimming stripped 5 bases from V and 7 bases from J, with 16 bases between. Germline V gives CDR1 MDHEN, CDR2 SYDVKM. This CDR3 is 14 amino acids long. The CDR3 reads CASSRFAGRHTQYF. In nucleotides, the CDR3 is TGTGCCAGCAGTCGCTTCGCGGGACGACATACGCAGTATTTT.

The rearrangement joins TRBV7-3 to TRBJ2-3, with 8 nucleotides matching TRBD2. CDR3 size: 15 residues. Trimming removed 3 bases from V and 2 bases from J; junction bases left unmatched: 4. Germline V gives CDR1 SGHTA, CDR2 FQGTGA. CDR3 in DNA: TGTGCCAGCAGCTTGAGCGGGAGTTCCACAGATACGCAGTATTTT. It is translated as CASSLSGSSTDTQYF.